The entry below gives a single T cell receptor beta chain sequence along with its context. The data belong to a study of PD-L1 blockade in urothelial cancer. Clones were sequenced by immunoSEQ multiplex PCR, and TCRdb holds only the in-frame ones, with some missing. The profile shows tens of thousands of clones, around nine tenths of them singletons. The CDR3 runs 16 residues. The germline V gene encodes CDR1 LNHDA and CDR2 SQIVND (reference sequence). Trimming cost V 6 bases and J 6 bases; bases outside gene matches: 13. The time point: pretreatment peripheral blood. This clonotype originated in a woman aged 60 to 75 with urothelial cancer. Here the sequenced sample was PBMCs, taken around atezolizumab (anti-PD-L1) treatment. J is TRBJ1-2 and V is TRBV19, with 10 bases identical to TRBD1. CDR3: CASRDPGQGIKDGYTF. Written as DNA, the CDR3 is TGTGCCAGTAGGGATCCGGGACAGGGGATCAAGGATGGCTACACCTTC.